This T cell receptor (beta chain) was sequenced in a study of T cell changes during pregnancy in multiple sclerosis. Measured with immunoSEQ multiplex PCR; TCRdb has only the in-frame clones, and not every one. The sample yields about 70,000 clones, around 94% seen once. This CDR3 is 15 amino acids long. Germline lookup yields CDR1 SGHTA and CDR2 FQGNSA. The V segment lost 3 bases and the J segment 3 bases; nucleotides outside the gene matches: 5. The receptor's source is a female donor in good health, enrolled as a control in a pregnancy study. This sample comprised peripheral blood, obtained in the second trimester of pregnancy. The chain joins TRBV7-2 to TRBJ2-7; 10 bases agree with TRBD2. The CDR3 here is CASSLGLARYYEQYF. CDR3 DNA sequence: TGTGCCAGCAGCTTGGGACTAGCGCGGTACTACGAGCAGTACTTC. Filled out from reference TRBV7-2 and TRBJ2-7, the complete variable domain reads GAGVSQSPSNKVTEKGKDVELRCDPISGHTALYWYRQSLGQGLEFLIYFQGNSAPDKSGLPSDRFSAERTGGSVSTLTIQRTQQEDSAVYLCASSLGLARYYEQYFGPGTRLTVT.